The 22 T cell receptor beta chains given below trace back to one sample, sequenced in a study of cytomegalovirus exposure and HLA in healthy donors. Researchers ran the PCR with 60 Vbeta and 13 Jbeta primers. The data were produced by immunoSEQ multiplex PCR, yet TCRdb's version contains in-frame clones alone and is incomplete. The table includes some 190,000 clones, around 80% detected once. Input material: PBMCs. The receptors come from a man younger than 35 in good health and CMV-seronegative.

The rearrangement joins TRBV28 to TRBJ2-7; possibly TRBD1 for D (5 bases). V lost 6 bases to trimming and J lost 7 bases, with 13 bases between them. The CDR3 sequence is 12 residues long. Germline V lookup: CDR1 MDHEN, CDR2 SYDVKM. CDR3 in DNA: TGTGCCAGCAGCAGACAGATTCGGGAGCAGTACTTC. Amino acid sequence: CASSRQIREQYF.

In the case of this clone: The junction departs from germline at one end; a sequencing error may be responsible. J is TRBJ2-6 and V is TRBV7-9; D not certain. In germline, CDR1 is SEHNR, CDR2 FQNEAQ (reference sequence). The CDR3 consists of 12 residues. CDR3 nucleotides: TGTTCCAGCCACTCTGGGGCCAACGTCCTGACTTTC. Amino acids: CSSHSGANVLTF.

The V call is TRBV5-6, the J call TRBJ1-3, with 8 bases aligning to TRBD1. J was trimmed by 3 bases and V by 2 bases; bases with no gene match: 7. This CDR3 contains 16 residues. Germline CDR1 SGHDT, CDR2 YYEEEE. Here the CDR3 DNA reads TGTGCCAGCAGCTTCGTCGCAGGGGGCTATGGAAACACCATATATTTT. Residues: CASSFVAGGYGNTIYF.

The rearrangement links TRBV7-2 to TRBJ2-1; 9 positions agree with TRBD2. CDR1 SGHTA and CDR2 FQGNSA come from the germline V gene. V lost 5 bases and J lost 14; bases outside the gene matches: 4. This CDR3 is built from 11 residues. CDR3 in amino acids: CASSRGGAKFF. Written as DNA, the CDR3 is TGTGCCAGCAGCCGCGGGGGGGCAAAGTTCTTC.

The chain links TRBV9 to TRBJ1-1; a possible D gene is TRBD1 (6 bases). Germline V lookup: CDR1 SGDLS, CDR2 YYNGEE. The germline V and J ends were trimmed by 2 bases and 6 bases, with 11 bases remaining between them. CDR3 length: 13 amino acids. The CDR3 sequence: CASSVAGGPEAFF. The CDR3 DNA is TGTGCCAGCAGCGTCGCCGGGGGGCCTGAAGCTTTCTTT.

Of note for this clone: Distinct nucleotide sequences in the sample also encode this CDR3. This chain uses TRBV7-9 with TRBJ2-5, with 11 bases fitting TRBD1. Germline lookup yields CDR1 SEHNR and CDR2 FQNEAQ (reference sequence). J gave up 5 bases and V 5 bases, and 4 bases lay outside the gene matches. The CDR3 is 14 amino acids. The DNA of the CDR3 is TGTGCCAGCAGCCTAGGGACAGGGGGTGAGACCCAGTACTTC. This encodes CASSLGTGGETQYF.

The chain uses TRBV5-1 and TRBJ2-6; possible D gene TRBD1, 5 bases. Per the germline V gene, CDR1 is SGHRS and CDR2 is YFSETQ. The CDR3 is 16 residues long. With 3 bases removed from V and 4 bases from J, the gap between germline ends came to 14 bases. CDR3 residues: CASSSDLGLGANVLTF. For the CDR3, the DNA is TGCGCCAGCAGCTCAGACTTGGGGCTCGGGGCCAACGTCCTGACTTTC.

The gene calls are TRBV21-1 and TRBJ2-7; TRBD2 was called by the table and not checked on the DNA. TRBV21-1 is deemed a pseudogene. This CDR3 spans 18 amino acids. The CDR3 DNA reads TGTGCCAGCAGCAAAGAGAGGACTAGCGGGATATTGGCGCGCGAGCAGTACTTC. Its protein is CASSKERTSGILAREQYF.

This clone was seen a single time. This chain joins TRBV6-5 and TRBJ1-4; 7 bases agree with TRBD1. V lost 0 bases, J lost 5 bases, and 6 bases stayed unmatched. The CDR3 is 16 residues long. Germline CDR1 reads MNHEY; CDR2 reads SVGAGI. CDR3 DNA: TGTGCCAGCAGTTACTCCTGGACAGGTCCGAATGAAAAACTGTTTTTT. Translated: CASSYSWTGPNEKLFF.

This chain connects TRBV11-2 to TRBJ1-2; D gene unclear. The CDR3 covers 15 residues. Trimming stripped 5 bases from V and 3 bases from J, with 16 bases between. From germline, CDR1 is SGHAT and CDR2 FQNNGV. CDR3 sequence: CASSRSSAKDYGYTF. The CDR3 DNA reads as TGTGCCAGCAGCCGGTCGAGCGCGAAGGACTATGGCTACACCTTC.

This sequence joins TRBV2 and TRBJ2-5, with TRBD2 as a possible D gene (5 bases). The CDR3 runs 15 residues. Germline V gives CDR1 SNHLY, CDR2 FYNNEI. Between the trimmed V and J ends, which lost 3 bases and 4 bases, there was a span of 15 bases. Here the CDR3 reads CASSDALGGSETQYF. The CDR3, as DNA: TGTGCCAGCAGTGATGCACTAGGAGGTTCAGAGACCCAGTACTTC.

The chain has TRBV5-5 and TRBJ1-4, with TRBD1 matching 7 bases. The J segment lost 3 bases and the V segment lost 0 bases, leaving 17 bases of the junction unmatched. From germline, CDR1 is SGHKS and CDR2 YYEKEE (reference sequence). This CDR3 comprises 20 residues. The DNA for the CDR3 is TGTGCCAGCAGCTTGGGACCTTATACCTTAAGGGACAGCGCTAATGAAAAACTGTTTTTT. Translated: CASSLGPYTLRDSANEKLFF.

V usage is TRBV18 and J usage is TRBJ2-7; TRBD1 matches 8 bases. This CDR3 has 16 residues. The V gene end was trimmed by 1 base and the J gene end by 2 bases; junction bases not matched to a gene: 7. Germline CDR1 is KGHSH and CDR2 is LQKENI. For the CDR3, the DNA is TGTGCCAGCTCACCACGTCGGGACAGGATGACCTACGAGCAGTACTTC. Translating it yields CASSPRRDRMTYEQYF.

The gene calls are TRBV12-5 and TRBJ1-1; tentative D call: TRBD1 (5 bases). This CDR3 region has 16 residues. The germline V gene has CDR1 LGHNT and CDR2 FRNRAP. The V end was cut by 7 bases, the J end by 7 bases, with 25 bases between. DNA of the CDR3: TGTGCTAGTGCTATTAGCCTCGGGGGGGAGGAACGTGAAGCTTTCTTT. It yields the protein CASAISLGGEEREAFF.

The gene calls are TRBV7-9 and TRBJ2-2, with D possibly being TRBD2 (5 bases). The V end was cut by 4 bases, the J end by 4 bases, with 16 bases between. Germline V lookup: CDR1 SEHNR, CDR2 FQNEAQ (reference sequence). The length of the CDR3 is 16 residues. CDR3 region: CASSSGSGFFTGELFF. Here the CDR3 DNA reads TGTGCCAGCAGCTCCGGGTCGGGATTCTTCACCGGGGAGCTGTTTTTT.

This clone was counted only a few times. V and J are TRBV4-1 and TRBJ2-7, with no clear D. V lost 2 bases and J lost 6, with 17 bases in between. Germline lookup yields CDR1 MGHRA and CDR2 YSYEKL. The CDR3 is made up of 15 amino acids. This chain's CDR3 is CASSQQWFRNGEQYF. The CDR3 nucleotides read TGCGCCAGCAGCCAACAGTGGTTCAGGAACGGCGAGCAGTACTTC.

This clone occurred a few times. V and J are TRBV6-5 and TRBJ1-2; D is undetermined. The V end was cut by 10 bases, the J end by 3 bases, with 21 bases between. CDR3 size: 15 residues. From germline, CDR1 is MNHEY and CDR2 SVGAGI. The CDR3 region is CATTRGGTSDYGYTF. Here the CDR3 DNA reads TGTGCCACCACCCGTGGCGGAACCTCCGACTATGGCTACACCTTC.

The chain employs TRBV5-6 and TRBJ2-7; 9 positions match TRBD1. The CDR3 has 13 residues. The junction had 1 base not matched to a gene; V was cut back by 3 bases and J by 3 bases. CDR1 SGHDT and CDR2 YYEEEE come from the germline V gene. CDR3 loop: CASSSDRGYEQYF. In DNA, the CDR3 is TGTGCCAGCAGCTCGGACAGGGGCTACGAGCAGTACTTC.

The rearrangement links TRBV7-2 to TRBJ2-5, with D tentatively TRBD2 (6 bases). Germline loops: CDR1 SGHTA, CDR2 FQGNSA. Trimming removed 1 base at V and 4 bases at J, with 16 bases between. The CDR3 runs to 16 residues. CDR3 sequence: CASSLVEGVGGETQYF. CDR3 in DNA: TGTGCCAGCAGCTTAGTGGAAGGGGTGGGGGGAGAGACCCAGTACTTC.

This clone was observed a single time. The chain joins TRBV4-1 to TRBJ1-2, with 7 bases matching TRBD1. The CDR3 contains 17 residues. The ends lost 0 bases at V and 4 bases at J; junction bases unmatched: 11. Germline V gives CDR1 MGHRA, CDR2 YSYEKL. The CDR3 bases are TGCGCCAGCAGCCAAGATGGACAGGAGGGCGCGTTCTATGGCTACACCTTC. Its translation is CASSQDGQEGAFYGYTF.

The chain employs TRBV6-1 and TRBJ2-4; 7 bases are shared with TRBD1. J lost 16 bases, V lost 2 bases, and 5 bases had no gene match. From germline, CDR1 is MNHNS and CDR2 SASEGT. CDR3 length equals 11 residues. The CDR3 DNA follows: TGTGCCAGCAGTGAAAGGGGGCGCCTATACTTC. This gives the protein CASSERGRLYF.

The chain links TRBV5-1 to TRBJ1-2, with 7 bases aligning to TRBD1. Germline V gene data show CDR1 as SGHRS and CDR2 as YFSETQ. The CDR3 consists of 14 residues. J gave up 6 bases and V 4 bases, and 9 bases lay outside the gene matches. CDR3 sequence: CASSPVGGGDGYTF. CDR3 bases: TGCGCCAGCAGCCCCGTAGGGGGCGGGGATGGCTACACCTTC.